A selection of T cell receptor beta chains follows, all from one sample in a study of T cell changes during pregnancy in multiple sclerosis. Sequencing was performed with immunoSEQ multiplex PCR; in TCRdb, only in-frame clones are kept and a portion is missing. The sample has around 15,000 clones; more than 85% are singletons. Specimen: peripheral blood, collected in the second trimester of pregnancy. The receptors shown here come from a female donor in good health, enrolled as a control in a pregnancy study. Each CDR3 is given with its conserved first and last residue. Each record gives: clone size, V gene, CDR3 protein. Where a row states a size, it is once, few, many or the class of an expanded clone; other rows omit it.

clone size: .
V gene: TRBV30
CDR3 protein: CAWSVRLREAFF

clone size: .
V gene: TRBV10-2
CDR3 protein: CASSESQGRTYMETQYF

clone size: few
V gene: TRBV5-3
CDR3 protein: CARSLGTGTANSPLHF

clone size: .
V gene: TRBV20-1
CDR3 protein: CSAQGQYEQYF

clone size: .
V gene: TRBV7-9
CDR3 protein: CASSWTLNTEAFF

clone size: .
V gene: TRBV4-1
CDR3 protein: CASSPPSTGRNEQFF

clone size: once
V gene: TRBV7-9
CDR3 protein: CASSPDSSNQPQHF

clone size: few
V gene: TRBV6-4
CDR3 protein: CASSASVGTDTQYF

clone size: .
V gene: TRBV18
CDR3 protein: CASSPAQGQSKNTEAFF

clone size: .
V gene: TRBV11-2
CDR3 protein: CASSSGFNEQFF

clone size: .
V gene: TRBV7-2
CDR3 protein: CASSPFTDSTEAFF

clone size: .
V gene: TRBV7-2
CDR3 protein: CASSTYQGADTQYF

clone size: .
V gene: TRBV6-5
CDR3 protein: CASSPAQGDRNGYTF

clone size: .
V gene: TRBV5-1
CDR3 protein: CASSLAGETQYF

clone size: .
V gene: TRBV14
CDR3 protein: CASNRGQSYNEQFF

clone size: .
V gene: TRBV7-2
CDR3 protein: CASSPAGLADLGEQYF

clone size: .
V gene: TRBV19
CDR3 protein: CASSVGAGVGDTQYF

clone size: .
V gene: TRBV6-4
CDR3 protein: CASSSSPGNQPQHF

clone size: .
V gene: TRBV11-3
CDR3 protein: CASSGGDTEAFF

clone size: .
V gene: TRBV28
CDR3 protein: CASSLSGDRGESGYTF

clone size: few
V gene: TRBV5-4
CDR3 protein: CASSSYNTEAFF

clone size: .
V gene: TRBV19
CDR3 protein: CASSINGVDQPQHF

clone size: .
V gene: TRBV5-4
CDR3 protein: CASSLSEDGYTF

clone size: .
V gene: TRBV28
CDR3 protein: CASSPPPGQGAHEQYF

clone size: .
V gene: TRBV14
CDR3 protein: CASSPFANTGELFF

clone size: .
V gene: TRBV28
CDR3 protein: CASSLGGSPFMNTEAFF

clone size: .
V gene: TRBV27
CDR3 protein: CASSFVASTSSYEQYF

clone size: .
V gene: TRBV14
CDR3 protein: CASSQGHNNGYTF

clone size: .
V gene: TRBV6-6
CDR3 protein: CASSLYQETQYF